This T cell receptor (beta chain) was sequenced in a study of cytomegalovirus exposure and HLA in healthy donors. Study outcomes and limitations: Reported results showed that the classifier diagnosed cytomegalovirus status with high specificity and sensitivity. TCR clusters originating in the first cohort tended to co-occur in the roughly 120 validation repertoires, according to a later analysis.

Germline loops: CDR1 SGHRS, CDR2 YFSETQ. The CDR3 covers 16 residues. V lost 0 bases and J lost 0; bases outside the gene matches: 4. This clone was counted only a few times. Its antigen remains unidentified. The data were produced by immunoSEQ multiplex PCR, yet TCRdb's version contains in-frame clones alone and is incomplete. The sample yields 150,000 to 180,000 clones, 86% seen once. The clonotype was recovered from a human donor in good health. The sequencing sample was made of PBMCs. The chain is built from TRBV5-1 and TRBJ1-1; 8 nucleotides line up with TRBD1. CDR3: CASSLGDRLMNTEAFF. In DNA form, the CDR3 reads TGCGCCAGCAGCTTGGGGGACAGGTTGATGAACACTGAAGCTTTCTTT.